Presented here are 3 T cell receptor beta chains from one specimen sequenced in a study of STAT5B mutations in CD4+ large granular lymphocyte leukemia. Assay: immunoSEQ multiplex PCR; the TCRdb copy retains only in-frame clones and omits some. The sample shows roughly 34,000 clones, around 80% of them seen only once. Sequenced material: CD4+ T cells from blood buffy coats. All receptors derive from a human donor in good health.

The chain recombines TRBV6-1 with TRBJ2-3; 7 nucleotides agree with TRBD1. The V gene's germline CDR1 is MNHNS and CDR2 SASEGT. The CDR3 has 17 residues. V shed 0 bases, J shed 0 bases, and the junction held 6 bases outside the gene matches. In DNA form, the CDR3 reads TGTGCCAGCAGTGAAGCAGACAGGGCGTACAGCACAGATACGCAGTATTTT. As protein: CASSEADRAYSTDTQYF.

The J gene is TRBJ2-6, the V gene TRBV5-1; D gene ambiguous. V gave up 0 bases and J gave up 4 bases, with 11 bases separating them. Germline V gene sequence: CDR1 SGHRS, CDR2 YFSETQ. This CDR3 spans 16 amino acids. The CDR3: CASSLGYGSGANVLTF. The CDR3 nucleotides read TGCGCCAGCAGCTTGGGGTATGGGTCCGGGGCCAACGTCCTGACTTTC.

This chain connects TRBV7-2 to TRBJ2-2; 11 bases line up with TRBD2. CDR3 length: 18 amino acids. V lost 0 bases to trimming and J lost 4 bases; unmatched junction nucleotides: 7. CDR1 is SGHTA and CDR2 is FQGNSA in the germline V gene. Written as DNA, the CDR3 is TGTGCCAGCAGCTTAGCGATAGCGGGAGGGCGGATCACCGGGGAGCTGTTTTTT. This gives the protein CASSLAIAGGRITGELFF.